This passage covers 15 T cell receptor beta chains from one sample sequenced in a study of T cell responses to AZD1222 COVID-19 vaccine. Sequencing used immunoSEQ multiplex PCR; TCRdb keeps in-frame clones, though not all of them. The sample yields roughly 110,000 clones, approximately 90% seen once. The source material was peripheral blood, sampled on day 0 of AZD1222 vaccination. These receptors came from an adult in good health.

V and J are TRBV10-2 and TRBJ2-3, with unresolved D. The CDR3 has 11 amino acids. The germline CDR1 and CDR2 sequences are WSHSY and SAAADI. V lost 2 bases, J lost 6 bases, and 3 bases lay in between. The CDR3, as DNA: TGCGCCAGCAGTGAGGGGGATACGCAGTATTTT. Translation: CASSEGDTQYF.

This rearrangement joins TRBV5-1 to TRBJ1-1; D possibly corresponds to TRBD1 (5 bases). The CDR3 loop spans 14 amino acids. CDR1 is SGHRS and CDR2 is YFSETQ in the germline V gene. Trimming took 7 bases from V and 0 from J, leaving 13 bases between them. The DNA of the CDR3 is TGCGCCAGCCGGGGCGGGTTTGTGAACACTGAAGCTTTCTTT. This codes for CASRGGFVNTEAFF.

In this sample, this clone turned up a few times. This chain joins TRBV9 and TRBJ1-1, with 7 bases matching TRBD1. The length of the CDR3 is 14 residues. The V gene's germline CDR1 is SGDLS and CDR2 YYNGEE. V lost 0 bases and J lost 3; bases outside the gene matches: 2. CDR3 coding DNA: TGTGCCAGCAGCGTAGTTGGGACAGACACTGAAGCTTTCTTT. Translated: CASSVVGTDTEAFF.

The V call is TRBV19, the J call TRBJ2-7; no definite D call. V was clipped by 1 base and J by 1 base, with 17 bases between them. CDR1 and CDR2 (germline): LNHDA, SQIVND (reference sequence). The CDR3 is 17 residues long. The CDR3 region is CASSIALYPTGSYEQYF. The CDR3 nucleotides are TGTGCCAGTAGTATAGCCCTTTACCCAACGGGTTCCTACGAGCAGTACTTC. Full variable domain (remainder filled in from reference TRBV19 and TRBJ2-7): DGGITQSPKYLFRKEGQNVTLSCEQNLNHDAMYWYRQDPGQGLRLIYYSQIVNDFQKGDIAEGYSVSREKKESFPLTVTSAQKNPTAFYLCASSIALYPTGSYEQYFGPGTRLTVT.

The V and J genes are TRBV9 and TRBJ2-5; 7 bases agree with TRBD1. This CDR3 is 14 amino acids long. The V and J ends lost 0 bases and 2 bases, in that order; junction bases with no gene match: 1. CDR1 is SGDLS, CDR2 YYNGEE, per germline. The CDR3 nucleotides are TGTGCCAGCAGCGTAGGACAGGGTCAAGAGACCCAGTACTTC. This translates into CASSVGQGQETQYF.

The chain has TRBV7-9 and TRBJ1-5; a weak D match, TRBD1 (5 bases). Germline V CDR1 and CDR2: SEHNR, FQNEAQ (reference sequence). V was pared by 0 bases and J by 2 bases, with 5 bases between. This CDR3 is 14 amino acids long. The CDR3 protein is CASSLAGGNQPQHF. The DNA for the CDR3 is TGTGCCAGCAGCTTAGCAGGGGGCAATCAGCCCCAGCATTTT.

About this clone itself: The sample holds other DNA sequences that translate to the same CDR3. The chain employs TRBV4-1 and TRBJ2-7; TRBD1 matches 10 bases. The junction had 4 bases not matched to a gene; V was cut back by 1 base and J by 1 base. There are 16 residues in the CDR3. Per germline, CDR1 MGHRA and CDR2 YSYEKL. This CDR3 is CASSQGQGAPSYEQYF. The CDR3 region has the DNA TGCGCCAGCAGCCAAGGACAGGGGGCACCTTCCTACGAGCAGTACTTC.

This clone was detected only a few times. J is TRBJ1-1 and V is TRBV6-5, with D perhaps TRBD1 (6 bases). Germline CDR1 is MNHEY and CDR2 is SVGAGI. This CDR3 comprises 14 residues. The V and J ends lost 6 bases and 2 bases respectively, with 13 bases between them. The CDR3 bases are TGTGCCAGCAGGCCGACAGGAATAAACACTGAAGCTTTCTTT. This sequence encodes CASRPTGINTEAFF.

J is TRBJ1-3 and V is TRBV10-3; D remains ambiguous. V was clipped by 0 bases and J by 4 bases, with 4 bases between them. The CDR3 is 13 amino acids. In germline, CDR1 is ENHRY, CDR2 SYGVKD. As DNA, the CDR3 is TGTGCCATCAGTGAGTCAGGAGGAAACACCATATATTTT. This gives the protein CAISESGGNTIYF.

The chain is built from TRBV5-1 and TRBJ2-1, with D perhaps TRBD2 (5 bases). The germline V gene has CDR1 SGHRS and CDR2 YFSETQ. With 1 base removed from V and 6 bases from J, the gap between germline ends came to 11 bases. This CDR3 spans 14 amino acids. The chain's CDR3 is CASSLLRGSNEQFF. CDR3 sequence (DNA): TGCGCCAGCAGCTTGTTACGGGGATCCAATGAGCAGTTCTTC. Combining the CDR3 with reference TRBV5-1 and TRBJ2-1 gives the whole variable domain KAGVTQTPRYLIKTRGQQVTLSCSPISGHRSVSWYQQTPGQGLQFLFEYFSETQRNKGNFPGRFSGRQFSNSRSEMNVSTLELGDSALYLCASSLLRGSNEQFFGPGTRLTVL.

This chain links TRBV5-6 with TRBJ1-4; D may be TRBD1 (5 bases). The V end lost 4 bases, the J end lost 8 bases, and 15 bases lay between the germline ends. The CDR3 is 14 residues long. Per the germline V gene, CDR1 is SGHDT and CDR2 is YYEEEE. The CDR3 DNA follows: TGTGCCAGCAGCCGCGGGACGGCACAGGAAAAACTGTTTTTT. It encodes CASSRGTAQEKLFF.

The V gene is TRBV3-1 (or the pseudogene TRBV3-2), the J gene TRBJ1-2; D gene uncertain. The CDR3 is 17 amino acids. Trimming took 6 bases from V and 3 from J, leaving 23 bases between them. The germline V gene has CDR1 LGHDT and CDR2 YNNKEL (reference sequence). The CDR3 is CASRHRALRALYYGYTF. DNA of the CDR3: TGTGCCAGCAGGCACCGGGCCTTAAGGGCCCTGTACTATGGCTACACCTTC.

V and J are TRBV4-3 and TRBJ2-5, with 11 bases lining up with TRBD2. The V gene's germline CDR1 is LGHNA and CDR2 YSLEER. There are 16 residues in the CDR3. Trimming removed 0 bases from V and 4 bases from J; junction bases left unmatched: 4. The CDR3 loop is CASSQDYSGGGETQYF. The CDR3 region has the DNA TGCGCCAGCAGCCAAGATTATAGCGGGGGGGGAGAGACCCAGTACTTC.

The table lists this clone with a count of one. The J gene is TRBJ1-1, the V gene TRBV9; D unclear. The V gene's germline CDR1 is SGDLS and CDR2 YYNGEE. The CDR3 extends over 14 amino acids. Trimming took 0 bases from V and 5 from J, leaving 11 bases between them. This chain's CDR3 is CASSVVQRATEAFF. In DNA form, the CDR3 reads TGTGCCAGCAGCGTAGTTCAACGAGCGACTGAAGCTTTCTTT.

V and J are TRBV30 and TRBJ2-7, with D possibly being TRBD1 (6 bases). The CDR3 has 12 residues. Germline CDR1 and CDR2: GTSNPN and SVGIG (reference sequence). Trimming left V 4 bases short and J 9 bases short, with 16 bases between. In DNA form, the CDR3 reads TGTGCCTGGACAACGGGAAGAGGGGGGCAGTACTTC. Translated: CAWTTGRGGQYF.